The 6 T cell receptor beta chains below were found in one sample sequenced in a study of T cells in Graves' hyperthyroidism and ophthalmopathy. RNA transcripts served as the template for amplifying TCR beta CDR3 regions. When the TCR CDR3 underwent first-round RT-PCR, the HTBI primer set was used. A single record per CDR3 protein comes from TCRdb applying MiXCR to the multiplex PCR reads. The data contain around 700,000 distinct CDR3 sequences, around 19% of them singletons. Input material: blood. The receptors shown here come from a woman aged 45-60 years with Graves' hyperthyroidism that later progressed to Graves' ophthalmopathy.

This clonotype has more than one count but fewer than ten. This chain uses TRBV7-9 with TRBJ2-1, with D possibly being TRBD1 (5 bases). CDR1 SEHNR and CDR2 FQNEAQ come from the germline V gene (reference sequence). Between the trimmed V and J ends, which lost 11 bases and 5 bases, there was a span of 19 bases. This CDR3 is 14 amino acids long. CDR3: CAFPSSGFNNEQFF. Written as DNA, the CDR3 is TGTGCCTTCCCATCCTCAGGGTTTAACAATGAGCAGTTCTTC.

This clonotype has at least ten counts. The chain couples TRBV30 to TRBJ1-1; TRBD1 might be the D (5 bases). Trimming shortened V by 3 bases and J by 3 bases, and 14 bases separated the two germline ends. The CDR3 is made up of 14 amino acids. The germline V gene has CDR1 GTSNPN and CDR2 SVGIG (reference sequence). The CDR3 nucleotides are TGTGCCTGGAGCACCGGGACGGGACACACTGAAGCTTTCTTT. Translating gives CAWSTGTGHTEAFF.

The table lists this clonotype with a few counts. This chain joins TRBV12-3 or TRBV12-4 and TRBJ2-1, with 9 bases matching TRBD1. The V and J ends lost 3 bases and 6 bases, in that order; junction bases with no gene match: 3. This CDR3 has 14 residues. This CDR3 is CASSFLDRGNEQFF. CDR3 DNA: TGTGCCAGCAGTTTCCTGGACAGGGGCAATGAGCAGTTCTTC.

V usage is TRBV7-9 and J usage is TRBJ1-4; perhaps TRBD1 as D (6 bases). This CDR3 is 17 amino acids long. V was clipped by 7 bases and J by 0 bases, with 18 bases between them. Per germline, CDR1 SEHNR and CDR2 FQNEAQ (reference sequence). CDR3 in amino acids: CASIPLDSPTTNEKLFF. CDR3 coding DNA: TGTGCCAGCATCCCTTTGGACAGTCCCACAACTAATGAAAAACTGTTTTTT. Complete variable domain (other parts from reference TRBV7-9 and TRBJ1-4): DTGVSQNPRHKITKRGQNVTFRCDPISEHNRLYWYRQTLGQGPEFLTYFQNEAQLEKSRLLSDRFSAERPKGSFSTLEIQRTEQGDSAMYLCASIPLDSPTTNEKLFFGSGTQLSVL.

The chain uses TRBV6-1 and TRBJ2-5; 8 bases line up with TRBD1. There are 14 residues in the CDR3. Germline V gene lookup returns CDR1 MNHNS and CDR2 SASEGT. The V and J ends lost 6 bases and 2 bases, in that order; junction bases with no gene match: 5. The CDR3, as DNA: TGTGCCAGCAGATACGGGACAGGACAAGAGACCCAGTACTTC. It is translated as CASRYGTGQETQYF.

The chain recombines TRBV11-3 with TRBJ2-2; perhaps TRBD1 as D (7 bases). The CDR3 has 16 amino acids. Germline CDR1 and CDR2: SGHNT and YENEEA. Deletions cut 5 bases from V and 2 bases from J, with 15 bases between. CDR3: CASSPEGTENTGELFF. The CDR3 DNA is TGTGCCAGCAGCCCGGAGGGGACAGAAAACACCGGGGAGCTGTTTTTT.